One sample yielded the 25 T cell receptor beta chains listed below, sequenced in a study of blood T cell repertoires in COVID-19. Repertoires were generated with immunoSEQ multiplex PCR, while TCRdb's copy carries only in-frame clones and drops some. The table has about 300,000 clones, about nine tenths seen once. The sequenced sample was PBMCs or T cells enriched from blood (not recorded which). Receptor source: a middle-aged woman who had recovered from COVID-19.

The genes are TRBV7-3 and TRBJ2-3; 7 positions agree with TRBD2. CDR3 length equals 16 residues. Looked up from germline, CDR1 is SGHTA and CDR2 is FQGTGA. V gave up 5 bases and J gave up 8 bases; unmatched junction bases: 16. The DNA of the CDR3 is TGTGCCAGCAGCCCGGAAGGAAGCGGGACCGGAGTTACGCAGTATTTT. Protein product: CASSPEGSGTGVTQYF.

The J gene is TRBJ1-1, the V gene TRBV9; D is uncertain. The germline gives CDR1 SGDLS, CDR2 YYNGEE. V was trimmed by 0 bases and J by 4 bases, leaving 19 bases between them. This CDR3 has 17 amino acids. The CDR3 nucleotides are TGTGCCAGCAGCGTAGGAAGCCCAGAGTGGCGGGGCACTGAAGCTTTCTTT. This codes for CASSVGSPEWRGTEAFF.

This clone is a singleton in its sample. This rearrangement joins TRBV27 to TRBJ2-1; D might be TRBD1 (5 bases). The germline V gene encodes CDR1 MNHEY and CDR2 SMNVEV (reference sequence). The CDR3 has 16 residues. Trimming cost V 4 bases and J 6 bases, with 19 bases left between them. CDR3 DNA sequence: TGTGCCAGCAGTTCGACAGCGTTCCTGGTCGGCAATGAGCAGTTCTTC. Translated, it gives CASSSTAFLVGNEQFF.

The rearrangement links TRBV10-3 to TRBJ1-1, with a weak D call TRBD1 (6 bases). This CDR3 has 13 residues. Germline loops: CDR1 ENHRY, CDR2 SYGVKD. V was trimmed by 7 bases and J by 6 bases, leaving 15 bases between them. This CDR3 reads CAITETGKAEAFF. The CDR3 coding sequence is TGTGCCATCACCGAAACAGGGAAGGCTGAAGCTTTCTTT.

The chain carries TRBV18 and TRBJ2-7; 12 nucleotides match TRBD2. The CDR3 consists of 13 residues. Looked up from germline, CDR1 is KGHSH and CDR2 is LQKENI. V gave up 3 bases and J gave up 9 bases; unmatched junction bases: 3. The CDR3 is CASSPETSGGQYF. For the CDR3, the DNA is TGTGCCAGCTCACCGGAGACTAGCGGGGGGCAGTACTTC.

V is TRBV6-1 and J is TRBJ1-3, with D possibly TRBD1 on 5 matching bases. The germline V and J ends were trimmed by 4 bases and 1 base, with 14 bases remaining between them. The germline CDR1 and CDR2 sequences are MNHNS and SASEGT. The CDR3 is 16 residues long. Here the CDR3 DNA reads TGTGCCAGCAGTGCGAACCCAGGGTCATCTGGAAACACCATATATTTT. The encoded protein is CASSANPGSSGNTIYF.

The rearrangement joins TRBV30 to TRBJ2-7; D possibly corresponds to TRBD2 (6 bases). Trimming cost V 0 bases and J 7 bases, with 28 bases left between them. The CDR3 contains 18 residues. Per germline, CDR1 GTSNPN and CDR2 SVGIG (reference sequence). The CDR3 is CAWSVSRTGLQVRGEQYF. The CDR3 DNA reads as TGTGCCTGGAGTGTATCGAGAACGGGACTCCAGGTCCGGGGAGAGCAGTACTTC.

The chain has TRBV5-5 and TRBJ2-7, with 12 positions matching TRBD2. The CDR3 spans 19 residues. V lost 3 bases to trimming and J lost 0 bases; unmatched junction nucleotides: 13. The germline CDR1 and CDR2 sequences are SGHKS and YYEKEE (reference sequence). In DNA form, the CDR3 reads TGTGCCAGCAGCTCCCTCTGGGGGACTAGCGGGCCGAGCTCCTACGAGCAGTACTTC. Its protein is CASSSLWGTSGPSSYEQYF.

V and J are TRBV2 and TRBJ1-1; weak D call: TRBD1 (5 bases). CDR3 size: 13 residues. Germline V gene data show CDR1 as SNHLY and CDR2 as FYNNEI. CDR3 amino acids: CAAAGPKSTEAFF. The CDR3 nucleotides read TGTGCGGCGGCGGGGCCCAAGAGCACTGAAGCTTTCTTT.

The V and J genes are TRBV18 and TRBJ2-7; D perhaps matches TRBD1 (6 bases). V gave up 3 bases and J gave up 4 bases, with 13 bases separating them. There are 14 residues in the CDR3. Per germline, CDR1 KGHSH and CDR2 LQKENI. CDR3 sequence (DNA): TGTGCCAGCTCACCTACGAGGACAGAGTACGAGCAGTACTTC. This translates into CASSPTRTEYEQYF.

The chain employs TRBV27 and TRBJ1-5, with a possible D match to TRBD1 (6 bases). The V end was cut by 5 bases, the J end by 0 bases, with 11 bases between. Per germline, CDR1 MNHEY and CDR2 SMNVEV (reference sequence). The CDR3 runs 15 residues. DNA of the CDR3: TGTGCCAGCAGTCTCAGGGGATATAGCAATCAGCCCCAGCATTTT. This sequence encodes CASSLRGYSNQPQHF.

This chain uses TRBV27 with TRBJ2-7, with 8 bases identical to TRBD1. Germline CDR1 and CDR2: MNHEY and SMNVEV (reference sequence). The CDR3 spans 12 residues. V was clipped by 8 bases and J by 3 bases; unmatched bases: 3. For the CDR3, the DNA is TGTGCCAGCGGTGACAGGGGCTACGAGCAGTACTTC. This gives the protein CASGDRGYEQYF.

The chain carries TRBV7-9 and TRBJ1-1; TRBD1 matches at 7 bases. This CDR3 has 15 residues. CDR1 is SEHNR and CDR2 is FQNEAQ in the germline V gene (reference sequence). The V and J ends lost 5 bases and 1 base, in that order; junction bases with no gene match: 7. In nucleotides, the CDR3 is TGTGCCAGCAGCGCCCGACAGGGAGGGAACACTGAAGCTTTCTTT. Protein: CASSARQGGNTEAFF.

J is TRBJ1-6 and V is TRBV11-2; 7 nucleotides agree with TRBD1. CDR3 size: 15 residues. Germline V gene lookup returns CDR1 SGHAT and CDR2 FQNNGV. Trimming took 3 bases from V and 14 from J; bases not matched to a gene: 13. The CDR3 reads CASSLPGTEFLSLHF. DNA of the CDR3: TGTGCCAGCAGCTTGCCCGGGACAGAGTTTCTATCCCTCCACTTT.

The rearrangement links TRBV7-2 to TRBJ2-1; D gene uncertain. The ends were cut back, 3 bases at V and 0 bases at J, with 6 bases in the middle. Looked up from germline, CDR1 is SGHTA and CDR2 is FQGNSA. The CDR3 sequence is 14 residues long. Written as DNA, the CDR3 is TGTGCCAGCAGCTTCATGAGCTCCTACAATGAGCAGTTCTTC. It is translated as CASSFMSSYNEQFF. Based on the CDR3 plus reference TRBV7-2 and TRBJ2-1, the full variable domain is GAGVSQSPSNKVTEKGKDVELRCDPISGHTALYWYRQSLGQGLEFLIYFQGNSAPDKSGLPSDRFSAERTGGSVSTLTIQRTQQEDSAVYLCASSFMSSYNEQFFGPGTRLTVL.

The chain uses TRBV12-5 and TRBJ1-6; tentatively, D is TRBD1 (6 bases). The CDR3 runs to 15 residues. V lost 1 base to trimming and J lost 4 bases, with 8 bases between them. Looked up from germline, CDR1 is LGHNT and CDR2 is FRNRAP. In DNA form, the CDR3 reads TGTGCTAGTGGTTTGGACAGGGTTTATAATTCACCCCTCCACTTT. Amino acids: CASGLDRVYNSPLHF.

In the case of this clone: The sample contains more than one DNA sequence encoding this CDR3. The chain links TRBV7-3 to TRBJ1-6, with 9 nucleotides matching TRBD1. Per germline, CDR1 SGHTA and CDR2 FQGTGA. With V trimmed by 5 bases and J by 10 bases, 3 bases remained unmatched. The CDR3 is made up of 13 amino acids. In nucleotides, the CDR3 is TGTGCCAGCAGCCGGACAGGGGACTCACCCCTCCACTTT. This gives the protein CASSRTGDSPLHF.

CDR3 DNA sequence: TGTGCCAGCAACCCCCGGGTGGCGGGGGCGAACACCGGGGAGCTGTTTTTT. As protein: CASNPRVAGANTGELFF. The chain combines TRBV9 with TRBJ2-2, with 7 positions matching TRBD2. The CDR3 is 17 amino acids. Looked up from germline, CDR1 is SGDLS and CDR2 is YYNGEE. The V and J ends lost 6 bases and 0 bases, in that order; junction bases with no gene match: 11.

The chain is built from TRBV7-2 and TRBJ2-5, with a possible D match to TRBD2 (5 bases). The CDR3 is 15 residues long. Trimming removed 5 bases at V and 2 bases at J, with 15 bases between. The germline V gene encodes CDR1 SGHTA and CDR2 FQGNSA. CDR3 nucleotides: TGTGCCAGCAGCCCTGGACTGTCCCTTCAAGAGACCCAGTACTTC. Its protein is CASSPGLSLQETQYF.

This chain joins TRBV5-1 and TRBJ2-7; 9 bases line up with TRBD1. V trimming: 4 bases; J trimming: 5 bases; junction bases outside the gene matches: 13. This CDR3 comprises 16 residues. The germline CDR1 and CDR2 sequences are SGHRS and YFSETQ. DNA for the CDR3: TGCGCCAGCAGCCCCATTGTCGGGACAGGGTTCCACGAGCAGTACTTC. This codes for CASSPIVGTGFHEQYF. Drawing the rest from reference TRBV5-1 and TRBJ2-7, the complete variable domain is KAGVTQTPRYLIKTRGQQVTLSCSPISGHRSVSWYQQTPGQGLQFLFEYFSETQRNKGNFPGRFSGRQFSNSRSEMNVSTLELGDSALYLCASSPIVGTGFHEQYFGPGTRLTVT.

This sequence joins TRBV14 and TRBJ2-3; 8 bases agree with TRBD2. The length of the CDR3 is 15 residues. J was trimmed by 1 base and V by 6 bases; bases with no gene match: 6. Looked up from germline, CDR1 is SGHDN and CDR2 is FVKESK. The CDR3 DNA sequence: TGTGCCAGCAGTCGTTTACTAGCGGGCACAGATACGCAGTATTTT. It codes for CASSRLLAGTDTQYF.

The chain has TRBV18 and TRBJ2-3, with 8 bases identical to TRBD1. The CDR3 extends over 15 amino acids. CDR1 and CDR2 (germline): KGHSH, LQKENI. V lost 4 bases to trimming and J lost 0 bases; unmatched junction nucleotides: 3. CDR3 nucleotides: TGTGCCAGCTCACGGCAGGGGGCTAGCACAGATACGCAGTATTTT. As protein: CASSRQGASTDTQYF.

This clone was counted once. This chain uses TRBV5-3 with TRBJ1-1; D call uncertain. TRBV5-3 is an ORF, and what it does is uncertain. V was cut by 0 bases and J by 4 bases, with 4 bases left in between. The CDR3 is 12 residues long. Written as DNA, the CDR3 is TGTGCCAGAAGCTTGGCCAGCACTGAAGCTTTCTTT. As protein: CARSLASTEAFF.

The chain carries TRBV11-2 and TRBJ2-7, with 9 bases lining up with TRBD1. CDR3 length equals 15 residues. Germline V lookup: CDR1 SGHAT, CDR2 FQNNGV. The J segment lost 5 bases and the V segment lost 4 bases, leaving 9 bases of the junction unmatched. CDR3 bases: TGTGCCAGCAGCTCCAGGACAGGGGCATTGGACGAGCAGTACTTC. As protein: CASSSRTGALDEQYF. Looking up the rest from reference TRBV11-2 and TRBJ2-7 gives the full variable domain: EAGVAQSPRYKIIEKRQSVAFWCNPISGHATLYWYQQILGQGPKLLIQFQNNGVVDDSQLPKDRFSAERLKGVDSTLKIQPAKLEDSAVYLCASSSRTGALDEQYFGPGTRLTVT.

The gene calls are TRBV2 and TRBJ1-4, with D perhaps TRBD1 (6 bases). Germline V gene sequence: CDR1 SNHLY, CDR2 FYNNEI. CDR3 length: 15 residues. Trimming left V 0 bases short and J 1 base short, with 6 bases between. CDR3 loop: CASSEAGQTNEKLFF. The CDR3 DNA sequence: TGTGCCAGCAGTGAAGCGGGACAAACTAATGAAAAACTGTTTTTT.